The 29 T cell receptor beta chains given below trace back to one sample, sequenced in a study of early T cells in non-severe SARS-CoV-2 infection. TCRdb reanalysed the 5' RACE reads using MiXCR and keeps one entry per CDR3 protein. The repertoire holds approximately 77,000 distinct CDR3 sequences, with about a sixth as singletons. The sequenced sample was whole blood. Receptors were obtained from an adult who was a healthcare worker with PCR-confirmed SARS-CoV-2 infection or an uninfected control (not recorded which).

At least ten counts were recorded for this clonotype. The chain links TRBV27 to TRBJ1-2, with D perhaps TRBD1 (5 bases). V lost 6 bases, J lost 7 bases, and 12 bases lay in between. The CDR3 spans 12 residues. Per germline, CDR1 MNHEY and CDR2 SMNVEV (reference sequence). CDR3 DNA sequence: TGTGCCAGCAGCAGGGCAGGGAGTGGCTACACCTTC. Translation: CASSRAGSGYTF.

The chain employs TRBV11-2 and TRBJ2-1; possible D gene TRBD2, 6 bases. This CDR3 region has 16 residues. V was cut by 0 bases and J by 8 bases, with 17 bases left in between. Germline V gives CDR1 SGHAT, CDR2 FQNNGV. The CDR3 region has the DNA TGTGCCAGCAGCTTAGAGTTCACGGGAGCGGTCGATGAGCAGTTCTTC. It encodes CASSLEFTGAVDEQFF.

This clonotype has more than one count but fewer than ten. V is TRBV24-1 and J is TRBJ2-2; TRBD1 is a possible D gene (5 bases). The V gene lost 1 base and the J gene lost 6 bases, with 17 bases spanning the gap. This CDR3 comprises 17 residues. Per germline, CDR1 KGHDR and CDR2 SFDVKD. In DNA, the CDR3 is TGTGCCACCAGTGATTTCGATTCGGCAGGGCGGTCCGGGGAGCTGTTTTTT. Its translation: CATSDFDSAGRSGELFF.

The CDR3: CASSPETGPYEQYF. The CDR3 DNA is TGTGCCAGCAGCCCGGAGACAGGGCCCTACGAGCAGTACTTC. The J gene is TRBJ2-7, the V gene TRBV5-6; TRBD1 aligns across 7 bases. Germline loops: CDR1 SGHDT, CDR2 YYEEEE. The CDR3 sequence is 14 residues long. V was clipped by 4 bases and J by 2 bases; unmatched bases: 6. The full variable domain, its missing parts supplied by reference TRBV5-6 and TRBJ2-7, is DAGVTQSPTHLIKTRGQQVTLRCSPKSGHDTVSWYQQALGQGPQFIFQYYEEEERQRGNFPDRFSGHQFPNYSSELNVNALLLGDSALYLCASSPETGPYEQYFGPGTRLTVT.

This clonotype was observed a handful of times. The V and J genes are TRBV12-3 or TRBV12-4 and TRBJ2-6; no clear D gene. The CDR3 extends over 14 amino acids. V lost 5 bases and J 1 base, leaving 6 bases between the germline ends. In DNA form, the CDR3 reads TGTGCCAGCAGTCTTTCGTCTGGGGCCAACGTCCTGACTTTC. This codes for CASSLSSGANVLTF.

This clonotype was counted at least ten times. CDR3 amino acids: CASRVQDRGTDTQYF. CDR3 nucleotide sequence: TGTGCCAGCAGGGTTCAGGACAGGGGCACAGATACGCAGTATTTT. The chain joins TRBV6-1 to TRBJ2-3, with 8 bases that match TRBD1. Unmatched junction bases numbered 6, after V lost 6 bases and J lost 1 base. Germline CDR1 and CDR2: MNHNS and SASEGT. The CDR3 totals 15 residues.

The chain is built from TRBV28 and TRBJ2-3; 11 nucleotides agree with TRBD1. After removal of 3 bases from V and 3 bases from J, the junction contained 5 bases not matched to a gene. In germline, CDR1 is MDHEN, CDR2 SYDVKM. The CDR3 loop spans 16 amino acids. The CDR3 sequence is CASSLWDRGWTDTQYF. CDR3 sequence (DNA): TGTGCCAGCAGTTTGTGGGACAGGGGGTGGACAGATACGCAGTATTTT.

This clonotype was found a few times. The CDR3 bases are TGCAGTGCTAGAGAGGCAGGGACAAACACTGAAGCTTTCTTT. Its protein product is CSAREAGTNTEAFF. The V and J genes are TRBV20-1 and TRBJ1-1, with D perhaps TRBD1 (6 bases). The V gene's germline CDR1 is DFQATT and CDR2 SNEGSKA (reference sequence). V dropped 0 bases and J dropped 2 bases, with 10 bases sitting between them. The CDR3 length is 14 residues.

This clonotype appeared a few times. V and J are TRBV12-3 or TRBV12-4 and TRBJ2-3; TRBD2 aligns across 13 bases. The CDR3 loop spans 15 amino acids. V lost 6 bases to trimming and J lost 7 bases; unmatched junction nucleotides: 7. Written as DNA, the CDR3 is TGTGCCAGCAGAGCCGGACTAGCGGGAGTGAATACGCAGTATTTT. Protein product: CASRAGLAGVNTQYF.

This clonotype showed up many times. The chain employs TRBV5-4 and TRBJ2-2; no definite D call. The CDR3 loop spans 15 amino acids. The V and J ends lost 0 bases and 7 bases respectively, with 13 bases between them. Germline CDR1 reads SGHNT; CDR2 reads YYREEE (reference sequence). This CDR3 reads CASSLAQAPGGELFF. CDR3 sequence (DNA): TGTGCCAGCAGCTTGGCGCAGGCCCCCGGCGGGGAGCTGTTTTTT.

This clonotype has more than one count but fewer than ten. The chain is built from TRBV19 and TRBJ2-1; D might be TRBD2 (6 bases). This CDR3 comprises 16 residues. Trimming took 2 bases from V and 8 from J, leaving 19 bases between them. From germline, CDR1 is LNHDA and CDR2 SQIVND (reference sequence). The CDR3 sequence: CASSILLGLTHDEQFF. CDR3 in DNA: TGTGCCAGTAGTATACTCCTCGGACTAACCCACGATGAGCAGTTCTTC.

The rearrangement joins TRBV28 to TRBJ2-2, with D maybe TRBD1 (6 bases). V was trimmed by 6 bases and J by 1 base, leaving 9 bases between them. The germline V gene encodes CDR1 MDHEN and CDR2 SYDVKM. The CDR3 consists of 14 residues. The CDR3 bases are TGTGCCAGCAGCCGAGGGGGGAACACCGGGGAGCTGTTTTTT. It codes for CASSRGGNTGELFF.

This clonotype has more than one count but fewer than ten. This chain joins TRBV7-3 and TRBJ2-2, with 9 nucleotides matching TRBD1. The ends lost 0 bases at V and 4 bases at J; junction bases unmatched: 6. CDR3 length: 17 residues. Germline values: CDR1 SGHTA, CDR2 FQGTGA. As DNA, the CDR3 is TGTGCCAGCAGCTTAACTTCCGGGACAGGGCGCACCGGGGAGCTGTTTTTT. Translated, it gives CASSLTSGTGRTGELFF.

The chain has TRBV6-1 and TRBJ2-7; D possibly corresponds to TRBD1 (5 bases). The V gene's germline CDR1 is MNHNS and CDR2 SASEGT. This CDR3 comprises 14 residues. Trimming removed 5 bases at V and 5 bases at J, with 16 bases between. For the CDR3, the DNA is TGTGCCAGCAGTCGATTAGGGGAAAGGGACGAGCAGTACTTC. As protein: CASSRLGERDEQYF.

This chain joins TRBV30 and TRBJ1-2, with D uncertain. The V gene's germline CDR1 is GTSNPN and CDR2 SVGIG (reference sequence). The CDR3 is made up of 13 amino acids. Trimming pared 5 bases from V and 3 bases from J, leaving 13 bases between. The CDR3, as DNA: TGTGCCTGGCTGAGGCGGAGCCACTATGGCTACACCTTC. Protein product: CAWLRRSHYGYTF.

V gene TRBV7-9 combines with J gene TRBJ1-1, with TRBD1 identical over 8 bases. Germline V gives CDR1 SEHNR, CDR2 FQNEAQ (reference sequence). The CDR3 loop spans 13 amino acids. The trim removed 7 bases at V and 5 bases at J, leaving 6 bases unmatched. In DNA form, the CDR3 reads TGTGCCAGCACGAACAGGGGGAGAACTGAAGCTTTCTTT. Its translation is CASTNRGRTEAFF. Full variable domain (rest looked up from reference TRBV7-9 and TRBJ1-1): DTGVSQNPRHKITKRGQNVTFRCDPISEHNRLYWYRQTLGQGPEFLTYFQNEAQLEKSRLLSDRFSAERPKGSFSTLEIQRTEQGDSAMYLCASTNRGRTEAFFGQGTRLTVV.

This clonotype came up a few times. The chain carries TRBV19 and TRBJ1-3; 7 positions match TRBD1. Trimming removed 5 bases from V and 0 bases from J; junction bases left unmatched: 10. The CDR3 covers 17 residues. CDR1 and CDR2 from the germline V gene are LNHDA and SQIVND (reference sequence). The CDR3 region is CASSSPGQPSSGNTIYF. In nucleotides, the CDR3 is TGTGCCAGTAGTTCACCGGGACAGCCGAGCTCTGGAAACACCATATATTTT. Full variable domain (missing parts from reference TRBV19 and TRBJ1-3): DGGITQSPKYLFRKEGQNVTLSCEQNLNHDAMYWYRQDPGQGLRLIYYSQIVNDFQKGDIAEGYSVSREKKESFPLTVTSAQKNPTAFYLCASSSPGQPSSGNTIYFGEGSWLTVV.

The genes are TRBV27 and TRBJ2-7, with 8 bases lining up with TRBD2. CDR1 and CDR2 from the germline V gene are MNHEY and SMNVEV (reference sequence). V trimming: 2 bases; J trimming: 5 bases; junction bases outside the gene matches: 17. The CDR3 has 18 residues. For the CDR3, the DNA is TGTGCCAGCAGTTTAAGCCCCCCGGGGAGCGGGAGACCCGACGAGCAGTACTTC. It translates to CASSLSPPGSGRPDEQYF.

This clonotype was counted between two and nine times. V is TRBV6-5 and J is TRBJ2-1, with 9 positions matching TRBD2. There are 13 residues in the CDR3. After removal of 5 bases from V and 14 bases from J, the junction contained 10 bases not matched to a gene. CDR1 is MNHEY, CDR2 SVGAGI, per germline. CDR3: CASSNPSGVSKFF. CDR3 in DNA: TGTGCCAGCAGTAACCCTAGCGGGGTGAGCAAGTTCTTC.

CDR3 in DNA: TGCGCCAGCAGCCAAGATGGTAGTAGGCCCCCCGGCAACGAGCAGTACTTC. Its translation: CASSQDGSRPPGNEQYF. The V gene is TRBV4-1, the J gene TRBJ2-7; no clear D gene. Germline V gene data show CDR1 as MGHRA and CDR2 as YSYEKL. V was trimmed by 0 bases and J by 5 bases, leaving 20 bases between them. The CDR3 is 17 amino acids.

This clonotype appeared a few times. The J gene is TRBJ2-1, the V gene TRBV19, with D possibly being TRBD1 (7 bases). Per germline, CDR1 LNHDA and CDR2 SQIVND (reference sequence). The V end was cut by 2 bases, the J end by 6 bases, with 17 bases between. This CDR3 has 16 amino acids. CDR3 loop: CASSIIGGAGGNEQFF. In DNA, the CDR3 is TGTGCCAGTAGTATAATAGGCGGGGCAGGGGGCAATGAGCAGTTCTTC.

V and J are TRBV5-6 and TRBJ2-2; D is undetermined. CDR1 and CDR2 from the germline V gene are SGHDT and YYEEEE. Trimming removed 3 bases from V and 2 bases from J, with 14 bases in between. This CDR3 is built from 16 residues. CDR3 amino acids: CASSSLGTPNTGELFF. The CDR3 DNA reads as TGTGCCAGCAGCTCGTTGGGCACCCCCAACACCGGGGAGCTGTTTTTT.

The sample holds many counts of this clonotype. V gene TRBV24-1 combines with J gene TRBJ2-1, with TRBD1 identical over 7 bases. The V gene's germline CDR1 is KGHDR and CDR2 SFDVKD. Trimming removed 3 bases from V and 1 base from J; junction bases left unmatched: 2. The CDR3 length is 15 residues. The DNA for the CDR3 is TGTGCCACCAGTGATCGGACAGGTTCCTACAATGAGCAGTTCTTC. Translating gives CATSDRTGSYNEQFF.

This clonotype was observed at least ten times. The CDR3 spells CASSVALRNLAGGDNTQYF. The DNA for the CDR3 is TGTGCCAGCAGCGTAGCCCTCAGGAACTTGGCGGGAGGGGATAATACGCAGTATTTT. The V gene is TRBV9, the J gene TRBJ2-3, with 9 positions matching TRBD2. V lost 0 bases, J lost 7 bases, and 18 bases stayed unmatched. This CDR3 comprises 19 residues. The germline V gene has CDR1 SGDLS and CDR2 YYNGEE.

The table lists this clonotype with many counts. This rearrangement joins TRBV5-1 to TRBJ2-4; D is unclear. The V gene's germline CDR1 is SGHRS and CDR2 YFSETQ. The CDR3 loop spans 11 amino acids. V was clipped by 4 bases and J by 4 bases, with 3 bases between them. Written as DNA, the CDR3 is TGCGCCAGCAGCAAGAAAAACATTCAGTACTTC. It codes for CASSKKNIQYF.

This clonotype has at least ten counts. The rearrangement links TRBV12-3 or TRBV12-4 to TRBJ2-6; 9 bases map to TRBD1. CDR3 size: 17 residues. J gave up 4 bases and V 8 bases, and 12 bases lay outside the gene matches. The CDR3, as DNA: TGTGCCAGCCGTCCCGGGACAGGGCCATTCGGGGCCAACGTCCTGACTTTC. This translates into CASRPGTGPFGANVLTF.

CDR3 DNA: TGTGCCAGCAGCTATCAGACTAGCACAGATACGCAGTATTTT. It codes for CASSYQTSTDTQYF. The gene calls are TRBV7-2 and TRBJ2-3; D gene unclear. Germline V gene sequence: CDR1 SGHTA, CDR2 FQGNSA. Trimming left V 4 bases short and J 0 bases short, with 8 bases between. The CDR3 covers 14 residues.

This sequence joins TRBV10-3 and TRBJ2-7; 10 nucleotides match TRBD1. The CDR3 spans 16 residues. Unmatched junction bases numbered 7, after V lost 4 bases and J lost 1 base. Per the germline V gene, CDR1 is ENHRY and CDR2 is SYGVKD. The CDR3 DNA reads TGTGCCATCAGTGGGGGACAGGGGTCGATTTCCTACGAGCAGTACTTC. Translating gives CAISGGQGSISYEQYF.

The CDR3 spells CASSQGAGGLTYGYTF. The CDR3 DNA sequence: TGTGCCAGCAGCCAAGGGGCGGGGGGCCTTACCTATGGCTACACCTTC. The V gene is TRBV3-1, the J gene TRBJ1-2; D is possibly TRBD1 (6 bases). CDR1 is LGHDT and CDR2 is YNNKEL in the germline V gene (reference sequence). The CDR3 contains 16 residues. V was shortened by 1 base and J by 4 bases, with 16 bases between the two germline ends.